This TCR beta chain appears in the sequencing data of a study of T cell repertoires in cytomegalovirus infection. V shed 4 bases and J shed 4 bases, with 11 bases lying between them. The CDR3 spans 15 residues. TCRdb used MiXCR to reprocess the reads, holding one entry per CDR3 protein. The table has hundreds of thousands of distinct CDR3 sequences, 35% seen once. V gene TRBV12-3 or TRBV12-4 combines with J gene TRBJ1-6; TRBD1 is a possible D gene (5 bases). This receptor was identified in a human donor in good health (CMV status not recorded). Some clones in this sample may be carry-over from other donors' samples. Sequenced material: PBMCs. The CDR3: CASSSPGQYNSPLHF. The CDR3 DNA sequence: TGTGCCAGCAGTTCTCCGGGGCAGTATAATTCACCCCTCCACTTT.